This entry lists 20 T cell receptor beta chains sequenced from one sample in a study of blood T cell repertoires in COVID-19. The assay was immunoSEQ multiplex PCR, and TCRdb's table has in-frame clones only and misses some. This table holds tens of thousands of clones, 65% to 90% found once. The sample taken for sequencing was peripheral blood. These receptors were collected from a woman in her fifties or sixties with acute or convalescent COVID-19.

This sequence joins TRBV5-1 and TRBJ2-7, with D possibly matching TRBD2 (5 bases). The CDR3 has 14 amino acids. V was shortened by 0 bases and J by 2 bases, with 9 bases between the two germline ends. CDR1 is SGHRS and CDR2 is YFSETQ in the germline V gene. The CDR3 DNA follows: TGCGCCAGCAGCTTGGTTGAGGGTACCTACGAGCAGTACTTC. Translated, it gives CASSLVEGTYEQYF.

The V call is TRBV2, the J call TRBJ2-2; D gene uncertain. This CDR3 comprises 16 residues. The germline V gene encodes CDR1 SNHLY and CDR2 FYNNEI. V was pared by 7 bases and J by 0 bases, with 15 bases between. CDR3 sequence reads: CASTLLAVANTGELFF. The CDR3 region has the DNA TGTGCCAGCACCCTCTTGGCGGTAGCGAACACCGGGGAGCTGTTTTTT. Variable domain in full (rest from reference TRBV2 and TRBJ2-2): EPEVTQTPSHQVTQMGQEVILRCVPISNHLYFYWYRQILGQKVEFLVSFYNNEISEKSEIFDDQFSVERPDGSNFTLKIRSTKLEDSAMYFCASTLLAVANTGELFFGEGSRLTVL.

Remarks on this clone: The junction differs from germline at one of its ends, possibly a read error. The rearrangement joins TRBV5-1 to TRBJ1-2; 8 bases are shared with TRBD1. The CDR3 covers 14 residues. Per the germline V gene, CDR1 is SGHRS and CDR2 is YFSETQ. The CDR3 loop is CASRLDAGGDGYTF. As DNA, the CDR3 is TGCGCCAGCAGGTTGGACGCAGGGGGCGATGGCTACACCTTC.

This clone was observed a few times. The rearrangement uses TRBV2 and TRBJ1-2; a weak D match, TRBD1 (6 bases). The CDR3 loop spans 13 amino acids. The germline V gene has CDR1 SNHLY and CDR2 FYNNEI. Trimming took 9 bases from V and 6 from J, leaving 17 bases between them. The CDR3 bases are TGTGCCAGTGAACAGGGTATGATGAATGGCTACACCTTC. Translating it yields CASEQGMMNGYTF.

A single count supports this clone. The chain joins TRBV7-2 to TRBJ2-1; 7 bases are a match to TRBD2. The trim removed 1 base at V and 8 bases at J, leaving 11 bases unmatched. CDR3 length: 16 residues. CDR1 and CDR2 from the germline V gene are SGHTA and FQGNSA. CDR3 DNA: TGTGCCAGCAGCTTAGGGGCGGGAGCAGCTGGATATGAGCAGTTCTTC. Its protein is CASSLGAGAAGYEQFF.

This sequence joins TRBV9 and TRBJ1-1; TRBD1 aligns across 8 bases. The germline V gene encodes CDR1 SGDLS and CDR2 YYNGEE. With V trimmed by 4 bases and J by 1 base, 6 bases remained unmatched. CDR3 length: 15 residues. The CDR3 region is CASSPTGTGNTEAFF. In nucleotides, the CDR3 is TGTGCCAGCAGCCCTACCGGGACAGGGAACACTGAAGCTTTCTTT.

The chain has TRBV7-3 and TRBJ2-7; 7 bases are shared with TRBD1. Unmatched junction bases numbered 7, after V lost 5 bases and J lost 3 bases. The CDR3 has 14 amino acids. CDR1 SGHTA and CDR2 FQGTGA come from the germline V gene. The CDR3 DNA reads TGTGCCAGCAGCCGGGCCGGGACAGACTACGAGCAGTACTTC. Protein product: CASSRAGTDYEQYF.

In this sample, this clone turned up a few times. The chain couples TRBV5-5 to TRBJ2-2; perhaps TRBD1 as D (5 bases). This CDR3 spans 15 amino acids. Germline V gene sequence: CDR1 SGHKS, CDR2 YYEKEE (reference sequence). Trimming removed 3 bases at V and 0 bases at J, with 9 bases between. This CDR3 is CASSWGLTNTGELFF. DNA for the CDR3: TGTGCCAGCAGCTGGGGCCTAACGAACACCGGGGAGCTGTTTTTT.

The gene calls are TRBV19 and TRBJ2-1; D might be TRBD1 (5 bases). CDR1 and CDR2 (germline): LNHDA, SQIVND (reference sequence). The CDR3 is 13 residues long. The V gene lost 3 bases and the J gene lost 6 bases, with 9 bases spanning the gap. CDR3 DNA: TGTGCCAGTAGTATCAGGCAGGGCAATGAGCAGTTCTTC. Protein sequence: CASSIRQGNEQFF.

V gene TRBV6-5 combines with J gene TRBJ1-1, with a tentative D call TRBD1 (5 bases). This CDR3 is 12 amino acids long. Looked up from germline, CDR1 is MNHEY and CDR2 is SVGAGI. V lost 6 bases and J 5 bases, leaving 10 bases between the germline ends. As DNA, the CDR3 is TGTGCCAGCAGCTGGACAAAAACTGAAGCTTTCTTT. Translation gives CASSWTKTEAFF.

This clone was detected only a few times. The chain employs TRBV5-1 and TRBJ2-1, with 8 bases fitting TRBD2. V shed 4 bases and J 0 bases; nucleotides not matched to a gene: 6. CDR3 length: 16 amino acids. Germline lookup yields CDR1 SGHRS and CDR2 YFSETQ. The CDR3 nucleotides are TGCGCCAGCAGCCCCCTGAGCGGGAGCTCCTACAATGAGCAGTTCTTC. Amino acid sequence: CASSPLSGSSYNEQFF. The variable domain in full, with the rest retrieved from reference TRBV5-1 and TRBJ2-1, is KAGVTQTPRYLIKTRGQQVTLSCSPISGHRSVSWYQQTPGQGLQFLFEYFSETQRNKGNFPGRFSGRQFSNSRSEMNVSTLELGDSALYLCASSPLSGSSYNEQFFGPGTRLTVL.

The chain recombines TRBV6-6 with TRBJ2-1; 12 bases line up with TRBD2. Germline V gene sequence: CDR1 MNHNY, CDR2 SVGAGI (reference sequence). With V trimmed by 7 bases and J by 6 bases, 16 bases remained unmatched. The CDR3 runs to 18 residues. The DNA for the CDR3 is TGTGCCAGCATTCGGGAGGGACTAGCGGGTGGGGGGGCCAATGAGCAGTTCTTC. Translation gives CASIREGLAGGGANEQFF.

V is TRBV7-9 and J is TRBJ1-2; 8 bases fit TRBD1. The J segment lost 5 bases and the V segment lost 6 bases, leaving 11 bases of the junction unmatched. Germline V gene lookup returns CDR1 SEHNR and CDR2 FQNEAQ (reference sequence). There are 15 residues in the CDR3. The CDR3 DNA sequence: TGTGCCAGCAGGATAGGAGGACAGGGCCCTTATGGCTACACCTTC. This encodes CASRIGGQGPYGYTF.

The V gene is TRBV3-1 (or the pseudogene TRBV3-2), the J gene TRBJ1-1; D call uncertain. In germline, CDR1 is LGHDT, CDR2 YNNKEL (reference sequence). Deletions cut 0 bases from V and 4 bases from J, with 6 bases between. The CDR3 contains 13 residues. The CDR3 DNA reads TGTGCCAGCAGCCAAGACTCGAGCACTGAAGCTTTCTTT. As protein: CASSQDSSTEAFF.

The genes are TRBV18 and TRBJ1-1; D may be TRBD1 (6 bases). Trimming took off 0 bases at V and 4 bases at J, with 12 bases between the two ends. CDR1 and CDR2 (germline): KGHSH, LQKENI. The CDR3 is 15 amino acids. The CDR3: CASSPPNRAATEAFF. The CDR3 DNA follows: TGTGCCAGCTCACCACCGAACAGGGCTGCCACTGAAGCTTTCTTT.

The sample holds one count of this clone. V usage is TRBV5-4 and J usage is TRBJ1-1, with D maybe TRBD1 (6 bases). The CDR3 totals 14 residues. Germline-derived CDR1 and CDR2 are SGHNT and YYREEE (reference sequence). The ends were cut back, 7 bases at V and 3 bases at J, with 16 bases in the middle. The chain's CDR3 is CASQLQGLDTEAFF. CDR3 nucleotide sequence: TGTGCCAGCCAACTACAGGGATTGGACACTGAAGCTTTCTTT. Drawing the rest from reference TRBV5-4 and TRBJ1-1, the complete variable domain is ETGVTQSPTHLIKTRGQQVTLRCSSQSGHNTVSWYQQALGQGPQFIFQYYREEENGRGNFPPRFSGLQFPNYSSELNVNALELDDSALYLCASQLQGLDTEAFFGQGTRLTVV.

This chain uses TRBV20-1 with TRBJ2-7; a weak D match, TRBD2 (7 bases). The CDR3 is 16 residues long. Germline-derived CDR1 and CDR2 are DFQATT and SNEGSKA (reference sequence). Between the trimmed V and J ends, which lost 3 bases and 0 bases, there was a span of 18 bases. The CDR3 sequence: CSASVWGGASSYEQYF. CDR3 DNA sequence: TGCAGTGCTAGTGTTTGGGGGGGGGCGAGCTCCTACGAGCAGTACTTC.

The chain employs TRBV29-1 and TRBJ1-4, with 7 bases matching TRBD1. V was pared by 7 bases and J by 3 bases, with 5 bases of the junction left unmatched. The CDR3 has 13 amino acids. Germline loops: CDR1 SQVTM, CDR2 ANQGSEA. CDR3: CSATGAANEKLFF. Written as DNA, the CDR3 is TGCAGCGCTACAGGGGCGGCTAATGAAAAACTGTTTTTT.

The genes are TRBV6-5 and TRBJ1-3; weak D call: TRBD1 (6 bases). V was cut by 4 bases and J by 5 bases, with 9 bases left in between. The germline CDR1 and CDR2 sequences are MNHEY and SVGAGI. The CDR3 spans 13 residues. Here the CDR3 reads CASSFTGRNTIYF. For the CDR3, the DNA is TGTGCCAGCAGTTTCACAGGGAGAAACACCATATATTTT.

V and J are TRBV5-1 and TRBJ2-5, with TRBD2 matching over 7 bases. The CDR3 loop spans 14 amino acids. Germline V gene sequence: CDR1 SGHRS, CDR2 YFSETQ. Losses at the gene ends were 0 bases for V and 6 bases for J; bases not matched to a gene: 5. CDR3 DNA sequence: TGCGCCAGCAGCTTGGCGGCGGGAGAGAAGACCCAGTACTTC. Translated, it gives CASSLAAGEKTQYF.